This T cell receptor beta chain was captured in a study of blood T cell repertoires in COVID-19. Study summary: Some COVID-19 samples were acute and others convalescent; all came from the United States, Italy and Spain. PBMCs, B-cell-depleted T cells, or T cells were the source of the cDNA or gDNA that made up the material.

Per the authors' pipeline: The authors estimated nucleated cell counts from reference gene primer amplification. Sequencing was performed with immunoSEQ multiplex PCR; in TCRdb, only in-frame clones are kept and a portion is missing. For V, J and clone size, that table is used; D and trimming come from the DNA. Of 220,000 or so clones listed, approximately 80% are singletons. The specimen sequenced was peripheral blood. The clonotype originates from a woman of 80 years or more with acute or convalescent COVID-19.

CDR3 sequence reads: CASSPTIQISYEQYF. CDR3 in DNA: TGTGCCAGCAGCCCCACGATCCAGATCTCCTACGAGCAGTACTTC. The gene calls are TRBV9 and TRBJ2-7; D is undetermined. Trimming pared 4 bases from V and 0 bases from J, leaving 14 bases between. Germline CDR1 reads SGDLS; CDR2 reads YYNGEE. The CDR3 is 15 residues long. Looking up the rest from reference TRBV9 and TRBJ2-7 gives the full variable domain: DSGVTQTPKHLITATGQRVTLRCSPRSGDLSVYWYQQSLDQGLQFLIQYYNGEERAKGNILERFSAQQFPDLHSELNLSSLELGDSALYFCASSPTIQISYEQYFGPGTRLTVT.